The table lists the clone carrying this T cell receptor beta chain with a few counts. Its cognate antigen is unknown. This entry comes from a study of beta chain features in type 1 diabetes. Regarding the study as a whole: Resolution of whether HLA type affects TCRB rearrangement was not achieved here. Moderately but significantly shorter TCRB CDR3s were found in Type 1 diabetes patients in all four CD4+ subsets.

Sequenced material consisted of expressed TCRB transcripts (all of the isolated RNA was reverse transcribed). The data were produced by immunoSEQ multiplex PCR, yet TCRdb's version contains in-frame clones alone and is incomplete. Of about 190,000 clones in the sample, about 8% were seen once. This CDR3 region has 14 residues. Germline CDR1 reads SGHRS; CDR2 reads YFSETQ. The germline V and J ends were trimmed by 3 bases and 3 bases, with 12 bases remaining between them. The sequencing input was central memory CD4+ T cells from blood. The clonotype originates from a woman in her 40s with type 1 diabetes. This chain links TRBV5-1 with TRBJ1-1, with D tentatively TRBD1 (6 bases). CDR3 sequence: CASSSRTADTEAFF. For the CDR3, the DNA is TGCGCCAGCAGCTCCCGGACAGCGGACACTGAAGCTTTCTTT.